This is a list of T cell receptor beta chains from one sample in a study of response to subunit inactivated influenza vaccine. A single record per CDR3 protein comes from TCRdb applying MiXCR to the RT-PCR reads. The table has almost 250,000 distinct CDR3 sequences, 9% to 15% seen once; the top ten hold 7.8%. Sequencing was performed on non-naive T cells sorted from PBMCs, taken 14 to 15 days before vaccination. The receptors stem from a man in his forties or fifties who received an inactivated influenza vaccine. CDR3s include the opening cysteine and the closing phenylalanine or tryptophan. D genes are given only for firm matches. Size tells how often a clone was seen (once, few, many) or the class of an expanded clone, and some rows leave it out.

CDR3: CATHPAGGSTDTQYF; DNA: TGTGCCACCCACCCAGCGGGGGGAAGCACAGATACGCAGTATTTT; V: TRBV10-3; size: -; D: TRBD2; J: TRBJ2-3
CDR3: CAIGGASASQETQYF; DNA: TGTGCCATCGGGGGGGCATCGGCGTCCCAAGAGACCCAGTACTTC; V: TRBV10-3; size: many; D: -; J: TRBJ2-5
CDR3: CSVEDFGDRPNYNEQFF; DNA: TGCAGCGTTGAAGATTTTGGGGACAGGCCTAACTACAATGAGCAGTTCTTC; V: TRBV29-1; size: -; D: TRBD1; J: TRBJ2-1
CDR3: CASSSSGVRRSGANVLTF; DNA: TGTGCCAGCAGCTCCTCCGGGGTCCGGCGGTCTGGGGCCAACGTCCTGACTTTC; V: TRBV28; size: many; D: -; J: TRBJ2-6
CDR3: CASSPGDRENTEAFF; DNA: TGTGCCAGCAGTCCCGGGGACAGAGAAAACACTGAAGCTTTCTTT; V: TRBV28; size: few; D: TRBD1; J: TRBJ1-1
CDR3: CSARLRTGAGELFF; DNA: TGCAGTGCTAGACTAAGGACCGGTGCCGGGGAGCTGTTTTTT; V: TRBV20-1; size: -; D: -; J: TRBJ2-2
CDR3: CASSWTSGSGTSAQYF; DNA: TGTGCCAGCAGTTGGACTAGCGGGAGCGGTACGTCGGCGCAGTATTTT; V: TRBV27; size: few; D: TRBD2; J: TRBJ2-3
CDR3: CASSLRDGGSPLHF; DNA: TGTGCCAGCAGCCTACGGGACGGAGGGTCACCCCTCCACTTT; V: TRBV7-2; size: few; D: -; J: TRBJ1-6
CDR3: CASSQDLASGAYEQYF; DNA: TGCGCCAGCAGCCAAGACCTAGCTAGCGGAGCCTACGAGCAGTACTTC; V: TRBV4-3; size: many; D: TRBD2; J: TRBJ2-7
CDR3: CASSLPGVTEAFF; DNA: TGTGCCAGCAGTTTACCAGGGGTCACTGAAGCTTTCTTT; V: TRBV28; size: -; D: -; J: TRBJ1-1
CDR3: CASSLLADGGPGDTQYF; DNA: TGTGCCAGCAGTCTGCTCGCGGATGGGGGCCCAGGCGATACGCAGTATTTT; V: TRBV6-2/TRBV6-3; size: few; D: -; J: TRBJ2-3
CDR3: CSANPPGGPYEQYF; DNA: TGCAGTGCTAACCCGCCAGGGGGTCCCTACGAGCAGTACTTC; V: TRBV20-1; size: -; D: TRBD1; J: TRBJ2-7
CDR3: CAYKASGNTIYF; DNA: TGTGCCTACAAAGCCTCTGGAAACACCATATATTTT; V: TRBV2; size: many; D: -; J: TRBJ1-3
CDR3: CSARPPGQGPRGEKLFF; DNA: TGCAGTGCTAGACCCCCGGGCCAGGGGCCCAGGGGCGAAAAACTGTTTTTT; V: TRBV20-1; size: few; D: -; J: TRBJ1-4
CDR3: CASSSGLNYEQYF; DNA: TGTGCCAGCAGTTCTGGACTGAATTACGAGCAGTACTTC; V: TRBV6-2/TRBV6-3; size: few; D: -; J: TRBJ2-7
CDR3: CSVDADSPYEQYF; DNA: TGCAGCGTTGACGCGGACAGTCCCTACGAGCAGTACTTC; V: TRBV29-1; size: few; D: -; J: TRBJ2-7
CDR3: CASSYGTGWYEQYF; DNA: TGTGCCAGCAGCTACGGGACAGGGTGGTACGAGCAGTACTTC; V: TRBV7-2; size: few; D: TRBD1; J: TRBJ2-7
CDR3: CATSPGTGPGANVLTF; DNA: TGTGCCACCAGTCCGGGGACAGGGCCTGGGGCCAACGTCCTGACTTTC; V: TRBV24-1; size: -; D: TRBD1; J: TRBJ2-6
CDR3: CAWSVPGGEKLFF; DNA: TGTGCCTGGAGTGTCCCCGGGGGAGAAAAACTGTTTTTT; V: TRBV30; size: many; D: -; J: TRBJ1-4
CDR3: CASSNSRQGPGETQYF; DNA: TGTGCCAGCAGCAATAGTCGGCAGGGGCCTGGGGAGACCCAGTACTTC; V: TRBV7-9; size: many; D: -; J: TRBJ2-5
CDR3: CSVEEGPTQYF; DNA: TGCAGCGTTGAGGAGGGACCTACGCAGTATTTT; V: TRBV29-1; size: few; D: -; J: TRBJ2-3
CDR3: CASSYSYGQGNSPLHF; DNA: TGTGCCAGCAGTTACTCGTACGGACAAGGGAATTCACCCCTCCACTTT; V: TRBV6-5; size: many; D: -; J: TRBJ1-6
CDR3: CASSKQNYGYTF; DNA: TGTGCCAGCAGCAAACAGAACTATGGCTACACCTTC; V: TRBV14; size: -; D: -; J: TRBJ1-2
CDR3: CAISESSGELFF; DNA: TGTGCCATCAGTGAGTCGAGCGGGGAGCTGTTTTTT; V: TRBV10-3; size: -; D: -; J: TRBJ2-2
CDR3: CASSFGTGVEKLFF; DNA: TGTGCCAGCAGCTTCGGGACAGGGGTCGAAAAACTGTTTTTT; V: TRBV5-6; size: few; D: TRBD1; J: TRBJ1-4
CDR3: CASRQEQETQYF; DNA: TGCGCCAGCCGGCAAGAGCAAGAGACCCAGTACTTC; V: TRBV5-1; size: many; D: -; J: TRBJ2-5
CDR3: CASSLASGDLYGYTF; DNA: TGTGCCAGCAGCTTAGCGTCGGGAGACCTCTATGGCTACACCTTC; V: TRBV7-2; size: many; D: -; J: TRBJ1-2
CDR3: CASSYPLAGANYEQYF; DNA: TGTGCCAGCAGTTACCCACTAGCGGGAGCTAACTACGAGCAGTACTTC; V: TRBV6-2/TRBV6-3; size: few; D: TRBD2; J: TRBJ2-7
CDR3: CASSSDRENYEQYF; DNA: TGTGCCAGCAGCTCGGACAGGGAGAACTACGAGCAGTACTTC; V: TRBV11-1; size: few; D: TRBD1; J: TRBJ2-7
CDR3: CASSGVASGEGEQFF; DNA: TGTGCCAGCAGCGGGGTGGCAAGCGGGGAAGGTGAGCAGTTCTTC; V: TRBV12-3/TRBV12-4; size: many; D: TRBD2; J: TRBJ2-1
CDR3: CASSQPGLAGFLNIQYF; DNA: TGCGCCAGCAGCCAGCCGGGACTAGCGGGGTTCTTAAACATTCAGTACTTC; V: TRBV4-3; size: -; D: TRBD2; J: TRBJ2-4
CDR3: CASSFRDRGKTQYF; DNA: TGTGCCAGCAGTTTCCGGGACAGGGGAAAGACCCAGTACTTC; V: TRBV27; size: -; D: TRBD1; J: TRBJ2-5
CDR3: CSAVSRAGFGYTF; DNA: TGCAGTGCTGTTAGTAGGGCTGGATTTGGCTACACCTTC; V: TRBV20-1; size: many; D: -; J: TRBJ1-2
CDR3: CASSSGQGLLAVQETQYF; DNA: TGCGCCAGCAGCTCAGGACAGGGGTTACTAGCGGTCCAAGAGACCCAGTACTTC; V: TRBV5-1; size: -; D: -; J: TRBJ2-5
CDR3: CASSHPTWGGAYNEQFF; DNA: TGCGCCAGCAGCCACCCAACTTGGGGGGGGGCCTACAATGAGCAGTTCTTC; V: TRBV4-1; size: few; D: TRBD2; J: TRBJ2-1
CDR3: CASSLILRSEAFF; DNA: TGTGCCAGCAGCTTAATCCTTCGCTCTGAAGCTTTCTTT; V: TRBV11-2; size: -; D: -; J: TRBJ1-1
CDR3: CASLSGSEQYF; DNA: TGTGCCAGCCTTAGCGGGAGCGAGCAGTACTTC; V: TRBV27; size: many; D: TRBD2; J: TRBJ2-7
CDR3: CASRSGQITEAFF; DNA: TGTGCCAGCAGATCGGGACAGATCACTGAAGCTTTCTTT; V: TRBV5-6; size: -; D: TRBD1; J: TRBJ1-1
CDR3: CASSLALGSSNEKLFF; DNA: TGCGCCAGCAGCTTGGCCCTCGGCAGCTCTAATGAAAAACTGTTTTTT; V: TRBV5-1; size: many; D: -; J: TRBJ1-4
CDR3: CASSPHQESPQFF; DNA: TGTGCCAGCAGCCCACACCAGGAAAGTCCGCAGTTCTTC; V: TRBV2; size: -; D: -; J: TRBJ2-1
CDR3: CASSAATSSYNEQFF; DNA: TGTGCCAGCAGCGCCGCGACCAGCTCCTACAATGAGCAGTTCTTC; V: TRBV7-6; size: few; D: -; J: TRBJ2-1
CDR3: CASSPPRGGNDKNIQYF; DNA: TGTGCCAGCTCACCCCCCCGGGGGGGCAACGACAAAAACATTCAGTACTTC; V: TRBV18; size: many; D: TRBD2; J: TRBJ2-4
CDR3: CASSEAATFFF; DNA: TGTGCCAGCAGTGAAGCGGCGACTTTCTTCTTC; V: TRBV25-1; size: -; D: -; J: TRBJ1-2
CDR3: CASSLESSRGPDGEQYF; DNA: TGTGCCAGCAGTTTAGAGTCTAGCCGGGGCCCGGACGGGGAGCAGTACTTC; V: TRBV28; size: many; D: -; J: TRBJ2-7
CDR3: CSATSPRERYSNQPQHF; DNA: TGCAGTGCTACGAGCCCCAGGGAAAGGTATAGCAATCAGCCCCAGCATTTT; V: TRBV20-1; size: few; D: -; J: TRBJ1-5
CDR3: CSVILAGFTDTQYF; DNA: TGCAGCGTTATCCTAGCGGGATTCACAGATACGCAGTATTTT; V: TRBV29-1; size: many; D: TRBD2; J: TRBJ2-3
CDR3: CASSEYAYNEQFF; DNA: TGTGCCAGCAGTGAATATGCCTACAATGAGCAGTTCTTC; V: TRBV2; size: -; D: -; J: TRBJ2-1
CDR3: CSAPGQGYEKLFF; DNA: TGCAGTGCACCGGGACAGGGCTACGAAAAACTGTTTTTT; V: TRBV20-1; size: few; D: TRBD1; J: TRBJ1-4
CDR3: CASSLGAGLAGNEQFF; DNA: TGTGCCAGCAGCTTAGGGGCGGGACTAGCGGGTAATGAGCAGTTCTTC; V: TRBV7-9; size: many; D: TRBD2; J: TRBJ2-1
CDR3: CSVAKGTQETQYF; DNA: TGCAGCGTAGCAAAAGGGACCCAAGAGACCCAGTACTTC; V: TRBV29-1; size: -; D: -; J: TRBJ2-5
CDR3: CASSSGPSYNEQFF; DNA: TGTGCCAGCAGTTCGGGACCCTCCTACAATGAGCAGTTCTTC; V: TRBV28; size: -; D: -; J: TRBJ2-1
CDR3: CASSFTLQDLSYEQYF; DNA: TGTGCCAGCAGTTTTACCCTACAGGATTTGTCCTACGAGCAGTACTTC; V: TRBV28; size: many; D: -; J: TRBJ2-7
CDR3: CATSDFGQSGELFF; DNA: TGTGCCACCAGTGATTTCGGACAGTCCGGGGAGCTGTTTTTT; V: TRBV24-1; size: -; D: -; J: TRBJ2-2
CDR3: CASSLTGRDRNTIYF; DNA: TGTGCCAGCAGCCTTACCGGCAGGGATAGAAACACCATATATTTT; V: TRBV7-2; size: -; D: -; J: TRBJ1-3
CDR3: CASSQGGNLYEQYF; DNA: TGTGCCAGCAGCCAAGGTGGGAACCTTTACGAGCAGTACTTC; V: TRBV4-2; size: -; D: -; J: TRBJ2-7
CDR3: CASSLKQGPEQYF; DNA: TGTGCCAGCAGCTTAAAACAGGGACCCGAGCAGTACTTC; V: TRBV7-2; size: few; D: -; J: TRBJ2-7
CDR3: CASRTGRNTEAFF; DNA: TGTGCCAGCAGGACAGGGAGGAACACTGAAGCTTTCTTT; V: TRBV19; size: -; D: TRBD1; J: TRBJ1-1